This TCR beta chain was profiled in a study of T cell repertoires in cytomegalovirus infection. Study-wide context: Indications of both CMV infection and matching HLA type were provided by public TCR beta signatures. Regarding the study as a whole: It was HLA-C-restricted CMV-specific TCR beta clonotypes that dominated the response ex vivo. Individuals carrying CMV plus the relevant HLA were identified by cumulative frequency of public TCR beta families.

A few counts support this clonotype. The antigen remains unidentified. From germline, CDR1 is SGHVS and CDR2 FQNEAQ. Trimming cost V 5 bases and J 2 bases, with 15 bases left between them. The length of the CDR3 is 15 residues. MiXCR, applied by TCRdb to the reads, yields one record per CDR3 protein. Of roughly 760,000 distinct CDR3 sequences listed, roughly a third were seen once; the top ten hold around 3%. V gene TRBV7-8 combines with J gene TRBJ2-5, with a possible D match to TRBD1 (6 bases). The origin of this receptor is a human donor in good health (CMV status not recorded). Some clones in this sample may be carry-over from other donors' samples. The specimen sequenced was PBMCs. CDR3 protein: CASSIGTIRQETQYF. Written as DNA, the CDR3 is TGTGCCAGCAGCATAGGGACAATTAGACAAGAGACCCAGTACTTC.